This TCR beta chain comes out of a study of shared clonotypes between healthy human individuals. Study-wide results and limits: Some naive CD4 clonotypes, roughly 4.5%, turned up in common across several donors. Relative to their counterparts shared across all four donors, non-shared clonotypes exhibited diminished generation probabilities.

In the case of this clone: No antigen is known for it.

Germline CDR1 MNHEY, CDR2 SMNVEV (reference sequence). Trimming cost V 3 bases and J 4 bases, with 13 bases left between them. The CDR3 sequence is 14 residues long. Each subset's genomic DNA was split evenly across several immunoSEQ plates. Method: immunoSEQ multiplex PCR; TCRdb's copy keeps in-frame clones and lacks some. The table has hundreds of thousands of clones, roughly 96% seen once. The naive CD8 population came from CD45RO-negative cells selected for CCR7, without terminally differentiated effector memory CD45RA+ cells. The origin of this receptor is a man aged 25 to 40 in good health. V gene TRBV27 combines with J gene TRBJ2-7; D is tentatively TRBD1 or TRBD2 (5 bases each). What was sequenced was naive CD8+ T cells sorted from blood. The CDR3 region is CASSFGGWGYEQYF. In DNA, the CDR3 is TGTGCCAGCAGTTTTGGGGGATGGGGGTACGAGCAGTACTTC.